This T cell receptor beta chain was captured by sequencing in a study of blood T cell repertoires in COVID-19. Study overall: Collection of acute and convalescent COVID-19 samples took place in the United States, Italy and Spain. Nucleic acid was either cDNA or gDNA, and it came from T cells, B-cell-depleted T cells, or PBMCs.

In the original processing: Reference gene primers were amplified, and this amplification served to estimate nucleated cell counts. TCRdb's table, derived via immunoSEQ multiplex PCR, lists solely in-frame clones and lacks some. V and J calls and clone size are those listed in that table; D and trimming were worked out from the DNA. This sample carries some 30,000 clones, about 89% of them seen once, and the ten largest clones take roughly 13%. Germline V gene data show CDR1 as SEHNR and CDR2 as FQNEAQ (reference sequence). Losses at the gene ends were 5 bases for V and 2 bases for J; bases not matched to a gene: 10. This CDR3 has 17 amino acids.

The sample taken for sequencing was peripheral blood. This receptor was taken from a man in his sixties or seventies with active COVID-19. The V call is TRBV7-9, the J call TRBJ2-1; 9 positions agree with TRBD1. Here the CDR3 reads CASSPTTGGAPYNEQFF. The CDR3 DNA reads as TGTGCCAGCAGCCCGACAACAGGGGGCGCCCCCTACAATGAGCAGTTCTTC.